The T cell receptor (beta chain) under discussion was sequenced for a study of T cell clusters in autoimmune cytopenias. Regarding the study as a whole: Active autoimmune hepatitis patients had approximately 3-fold fewer exclusive TRB clusters than healthy donors. TRB repertoire shifts in secondary cytopenia and chronic lymphocytic leukemia mostly reflected lymphoma, not autoimmunity.

One tube held mixed TRB-A and TRB-B primer pools for touch-down PCR. From the multiplex PCR reads, TCRdb lists one entry per CDR3 protein and no DNA. Its clone listing holds 4,500 to 6,500 distinct CDR3 sequences. Comment on this clonotype: Its antigen is undetermined.

The CDR3 consists of 12 residues. CDR1 is LNHNV and CDR2 is YYDKDF in the germline V gene (reference sequence). Each sample's input was 250 ng genomic DNA, some 38,000 genome equivalents. Sequencing was carried out using peripheral blood. The chain combines TRBV15 with TRBJ1-5. This TCR was sampled from a human donor with an autoimmune cytopenia or autoimmune hepatitis (not recorded which). The CDR3 loop is CATSRDRVHQHF.